Below, 8 T cell receptor beta chains from the same sample are listed, as sequenced in a study of shared clonotypes between healthy human individuals. Profiled with immunoSEQ multiplex PCR; TCRdb holds only in-frame clones, not every one. In the table there are 2 million to 2.5 million clones, 90% to 95% of which are singletons. As defined, naive CD8 cells were CD45RO-negative and positively selected for CCR7, with terminally differentiated effector memory CD45RA+ cells excluded. The material sequenced was naive CD8+ T cells from PBMCs. These TCRs come from a man aged 18 to 29 in good health. Some clones in this sample may be carry-over from other donors' samples.

V gene TRBV15 combines with J gene TRBJ2-2; D not resolved. Trimming took off 0 bases at V and 7 bases at J, with 9 bases between the two ends. Germline V lookup: CDR1 LNHNV, CDR2 YYDKDF (reference sequence). CDR3 length: 14 amino acids. The CDR3 spells CATSREIAGGELFF. The CDR3 nucleotides read TGTGCCACCAGCAGAGAAATAGCCGGCGGGGAGCTGTTTTTT.

This chain joins TRBV13 and TRBJ2-7, with TRBD1 matching 7 bases. CDR3 length equals 18 residues. Germline CDR1 is PRHDT and CDR2 is FYEKMQ (reference sequence). V was clipped by 4 bases and J by 5 bases; unmatched bases: 20. The CDR3 nucleotides read TGTGCCAGCAGCTCTCAATTCGGGACAGAGGATGTTGGTAACGAGCAGTACTTC. Its protein product is CASSSQFGTEDVGNEQYF.

The rearrangement links TRBV2 to TRBJ1-1; TRBD1 aligns across 8 bases. V shed 6 bases, J shed 2 bases, and the junction held 11 bases outside the gene matches. Germline CDR1 SNHLY, CDR2 FYNNEI. The CDR3 covers 16 residues. The CDR3 nucleotides are TGTGCCAGCAGAGCTAACGCTCAGGGGGCTAACACTGAAGCTTTCTTT. Encoded protein: CASRANAQGANTEAFF.

The V gene is TRBV9, the J gene TRBJ2-4, with 8 nucleotides matching TRBD2. CDR1 is SGDLS and CDR2 is YYNGEE in the germline V gene. After removal of 0 bases from V and 6 bases from J, the junction contained 5 bases not matched to a gene. The CDR3 is made up of 15 amino acids. The CDR3 nucleotides are TGTGCCAGCAGCGTAGCGGGGGGGGCCGTAAACATTCAGTACTTC. Amino acids: CASSVAGGAVNIQYF. Full variable domain (remainder filled in from reference TRBV9 and TRBJ2-4): DSGVTQTPKHLITATGQRVTLRCSPRSGDLSVYWYQQSLDQGLQFLIQYYNGEERAKGNILERFSAQQFPDLHSELNLSSLELGDSALYFCASSVAGGAVNIQYFGAGTRLSVL.

This chain links TRBV7-8 with TRBJ2-3, with unresolved D. V gave up 3 bases and J gave up 0 bases, with 7 bases separating them. From germline, CDR1 is SGHVS and CDR2 FQNEAQ. The CDR3 totals 14 residues. The DNA of the CDR3 is TGTGCCAGCAGCTTTCCCACGAGCACAGATACGCAGTATTTT. Translation: CASSFPTSTDTQYF.

This chain connects TRBV4-1 to TRBJ2-1; 10 nucleotides line up with TRBD2. The CDR3 has 16 amino acids. The junction had 14 bases not matched to a gene; V was cut back by 6 bases and J by 9 bases. Germline CDR1 reads MGHRA; CDR2 reads YSYEKL. Written as DNA, the CDR3 is TGCGCCAGCAGGGAAAGAGCGGGAGGGCCCTCGAGTGAGCAGTTCTTC. Translation gives CASRERAGGPSSEQFF.

The chain combines TRBV29-1 with TRBJ2-1, with D unclear. Germline CDR1 reads SQVTM; CDR2 reads ANQGSEA. V was trimmed by 5 bases and J by 4 bases, leaving 9 bases between them. The CDR3 has 12 amino acids. The CDR3 loop reads CSVLERYNEQFF. The DNA of the CDR3 is TGCAGCGTTCTAGAGCGATACAATGAGCAGTTCTTC.

The chain is built from TRBV11-1 and TRBJ2-7; D may be TRBD1 (6 bases). V dropped 3 bases and J dropped 2 bases, with 11 bases sitting between them. This CDR3 region has 14 residues. Germline V gene sequence: CDR1 SGHAT, CDR2 FQDESV (reference sequence). CDR3 sequence: CASSFGGIAYEQYF. The DNA of the CDR3 is TGTGCCAGCAGCTTTGGGGGCATAGCCTACGAGCAGTACTTC.